These T cell receptor beta chains were read from a single sample in a study of hypomethylating agent response in myelodysplastic syndrome. Profiling relied on immunoSEQ multiplex PCR, and the TCRdb table lists in-frame clones only, not all of them. The table records 1,500 to 2,000 clones, approximately 86% of them present only once. The sequences come from bone marrow, collected before or after starting hypomethylating agent treatment for myelodysplastic syndrome (not recorded which). These receptors were collected from a human donor with myelodysplastic syndrome. Each CDR3 is given with its conserved first and last residue. Fields, in order: V gene, J gene, D gene, clone size, CDR3 protein, CDR3 DNA. The D gene is left open where the match is weak. Clone size is stated in some rows and not others, as once, few, many or a class when expanded.

TRBV7-2	TRBJ2-3	TRBD2	.	CASTRRRDYRRGTDTQYF	TGTGCCAGCACCCGGCGGAGGGACTACCGACGAGGGACAGATACGCAGTATTTT
TRBV6-1	TRBJ1-5	.	once	CASRGTEQPQHF	TGTGCCAGCAGGGGCACGGAACAGCCCCAGCATTTT
TRBV30	TRBJ2-5	.	.	CAWGKGTQYF	TGTGCCTGGGGGAAGGGGACCCAGTACTTC
TRBV5-6	TRBJ1-4	.	.	CASSLAGGSNEKLFF	TGTGCCAGCAGCTTGGCCGGCGGTTCTAATGAAAAACTGTTTTTT
TRBV5-6	TRBJ2-2	.	.	CASSPDTAGELFF	TGTGCCAGCAGCCCTGATACCGCCGGGGAGCTGTTTTTT
TRBV19	TRBJ2-5	.	.	CASSIWGPSQTQYF	TGTGCCAGTAGTATTTGGGGCCCAAGCCAGACCCAGTACTTC
TRBV19	TRBJ2-5	.	.	CASSLGAQETQYF	TGTGCCAGTAGTCTCGGTGCTCAAGAGACCCAGTACTTC
TRBV28	TRBJ2-3	TRBD2	.	CASIRGDSTDTQYF	TGTGCCAGCATTCGGGGGGATAGCACAGATACGCAGTATTTT
TRBV30	TRBJ2-2	TRBD2	.	CAWNRGTSGNTGELFF	TGTGCCTGGAATAGGGGGACTAGCGGGAACACCGGGGAGCTGTTTTTT
TRBV5-6	TRBJ1-3	.	.	CASSGGTRGFRSGNTIYF	TGTGCCAGCAGCGGCGGGACAAGGGGTTTTAGGTCTGGAAACACCATATATTTT
TRBV7-2	TRBJ1-1	.	.	CASSLDRGGFGNTEAFF	TGTGCCAGCAGCTTAGATCGGGGGGGCTTCGGGAACACTGAAGCTTTCTTT
TRBV6-6	TRBJ1-3	TRBD1	.	CASSYGTGSNTIYF	TGTGCCAGCAGTTACGGGACAGGGTCAAACACCATATATTTT
TRBV29-1	TRBJ1-1	.	.	CSASRDRNTEAFF	TGCAGCGCGTCGCGCGATAGGAACACTGAAGCTTTCTTT
TRBV5-6	TRBJ1-5	TRBD1	few	CASSFGTGDRPQHF	TGTGCCAGCAGCTTCGGGACAGGGGATCGGCCCCAGCATTTT
TRBV5-6	TRBJ1-1	TRBD1	.	CASSRTGEDEAFF	TGTGCCAGCAGCCGAACAGGGGAGGATGAAGCTTTCTTT
TRBV18	TRBJ1-1	.	few	CASSPGLNTEAFF	TGTGCCAGCTCCCCGGGGCTAAACACTGAAGCTTTCTTT
TRBV4-2	TRBJ2-4	.	.	CASSQEGGIKNIQYF	TGTGCCAGCAGCCAAGAGGGTGGTATTAAAAACATTCAGTACTTC
TRBV30	TRBJ1-3	.	few	CAWSLGGSGNTIYF	TGTGCCTGGAGTTTGGGGGGATCTGGAAACACCATATATTTT
TRBV27	TRBJ1-2	.	.	CASSFGQGHGYTF	TGTGCCAGCAGTTTCGGCCAGGGTCATGGCTACACCTTC
TRBV28	TRBJ1-2	TRBD1	once	CASRAGGGKYGYTF	TGTGCCAGCAGGGCCGGAGGGGGCAAGTATGGCTACACCTTC
TRBV15	TRBJ2-3	TRBD1	once	CATSEGQGRTDTQYF	TGTGCCACCAGCGAAGGACAGGGGAGGACAGATACGCAGTATTTT
TRBV6-1	TRBJ2-2	.	.	CASKVRQTNTGELFF	TGTGCCAGCAAAGTTCGACAGACGAACACCGGGGAGCTGTTTTTT
TRBV25-1	TRBJ2-3	.	.	CASSNRETITDTQYF	TGTGCCAGCAGTAACCGCGAGACTATCACAGATACGCAGTATTTT
TRBV11-3	TRBJ1-3	TRBD1	.	CASSSGQGTGNTIYF	TGTGCCAGCAGCTCCGGACAGGGAACTGGAAACACCATATATTTT
TRBV21-1	TRBJ2-2	.	.	CASSKGSGGNTGELFF	TGTGCCAGCAGCAAAGGTTCGGGAGGGAACACCGGGGAGCTGTTTTTT
TRBV25-1	TRBJ2-7	.	.	CASSEFPTGPYEQYF	TGTGCCAGCAGTGAATTTCCGACAGGCCCCTACGAGCAGTACTTC
TRBV28	TRBJ2-7	TRBD2	.	CASLPGRAGEQYF	TGTGCCAGCCTCCCCGGGAGGGCGGGCGAGCAGTACTTC
TRBV10-3	TRBJ1-2	TRBD1	.	CASRTGGTGGYTF	TGTGCCTCACGGACAGGGGGAACCGGAGGCTACACCTTC
TRBV19	TRBJ1-5	TRBD1	.	CASSSQGDQPQHF	TGTGCCAGTAGTAGTCAGGGGGATCAGCCCCAGCATTTT
TRBV11-1	TRBJ2-1	.	.	CATGKQYNEQFF	TGTGCCACCGGGAAACAGTACAATGAGCAGTTCTTC
TRBV13	TRBJ2-1	.	.	CASSFEGRVDEQFF	TGTGCCAGCAGCTTCGAGGGGCGCGTAGATGAGCAGTTCTTC
TRBV10-2	TRBJ1-3	.	.	CASSEFGTSGNTIYF	TGCGCCAGCAGTGAGTTCGGAACCTCTGGAAACACCATATATTTT
TRBV7-9	TRBJ1-2	.	.	CASSLGSGSGSYGYTF	TGTGCCAGCAGCTTGGGGTCCGGCAGTGGAAGCTATGGCTACACCTTC
TRBV27	TRBJ2-5	.	.	CASSSLGVQETQYF	TGTGCCAGCAGTTCGTTGGGGGTCCAAGAGACCCAGTACTTC
TRBV4-1	TRBJ1-1	TRBD1	.	CASSPTGGRDEAFF	TGTGCCAGCAGCCCGACAGGGGGGCGAGATGAAGCTTTCTTT
TRBV5-1	TRBJ1-1	.	.	CASSLPKDNTEAFF	TGCGCCAGCAGCTTGCCGAAAGATAACACTGAAGCTTTCTTT
TRBV18	TRBJ2-2	.	.	CASSLSLDIRGELFF	TGTGCCAGCTCTCTCTCCCTGGACATTCGGGGGGAGCTGTTTTTT
TRBV5-4	TRBJ1-1	.	once	CASSAGQRRMNTEAFF	TGTGCCAGCAGCGCCGGACAGAGACGGATGAACACTGAAGCTTTCTTT
TRBV7-3	TRBJ2-1	TRBD1	.	CASSPDRGSNEQFF	TGTGCCAGCAGCCCCGACAGGGGTAGTAATGAGCAGTTCTTC
TRBV19	TRBJ1-3	.	.	CASSIGDFPSSGNTIYF	TGTGCCAGTAGTATAGGGGACTTTCCGAGCTCTGGAAACACCATATATTTT
TRBV6-5	TRBJ2-1	.	.	CASSGQPYNEQFF	TGTGCCAGCAGTGGACAGCCCTACAATGAGCAGTTCTTC
TRBV7-2	TRBJ2-6	TRBD2	.	CASRASGGAGGANVLTF	TGTGCCAGCAGGGCTAGCGGGGGGGCTGGTGGGGCCAACGTCCTGACTTTC
TRBV11-3	TRBJ2-7	TRBD2	.	CASSLIAGVENEQYF	TGTGCCAGCAGCTTGATAGCGGGAGTAGAGAACGAGCAGTACTTC
TRBV5-1	TRBJ2-3	.	.	CASSFNGQSSTDTQYF	TGCGCCAGCAGCTTTAATGGACAGTCGAGCACAGATACGCAGTATTTT
TRBV5-4	TRBJ1-2	.	few	CASSFPGNYGYTF	TGTGCCAGCAGCTTCCCAGGGAACTATGGCTACACCTTC
TRBV10-3	TRBJ2-7	TRBD1	.	CAISDGTAYEQYF	TGTGCCATCAGTGATGGGACAGCTTACGAGCAGTACTTC
TRBV11-3	TRBJ2-1	TRBD2	.	CASSGLAGSYNEQFF	TGTGCCAGCAGCGGCCTAGCGGGCTCCTACAATGAGCAGTTCTTC
TRBV9	TRBJ1-3	TRBD1	.	CASSRTGEGNTIYF	TGTGCCAGCAGCCGAACAGGGGAGGGAAACACCATATATTTT
TRBV5-4	TRBJ2-3	.	.	CASSGKPTDTQYF	TGTGCCAGCAGCGGTAAACCCACAGATACGCAGTATTTT